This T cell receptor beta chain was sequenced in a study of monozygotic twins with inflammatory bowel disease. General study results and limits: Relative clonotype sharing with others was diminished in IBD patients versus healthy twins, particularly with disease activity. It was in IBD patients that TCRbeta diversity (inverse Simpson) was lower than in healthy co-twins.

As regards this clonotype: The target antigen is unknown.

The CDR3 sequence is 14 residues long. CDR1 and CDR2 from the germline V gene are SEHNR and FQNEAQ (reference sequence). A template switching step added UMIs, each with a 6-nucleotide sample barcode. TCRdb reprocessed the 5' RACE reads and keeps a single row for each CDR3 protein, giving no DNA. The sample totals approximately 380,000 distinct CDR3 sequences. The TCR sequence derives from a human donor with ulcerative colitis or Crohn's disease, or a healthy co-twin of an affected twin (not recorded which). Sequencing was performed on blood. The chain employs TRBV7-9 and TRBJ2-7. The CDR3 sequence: CASSLNQAYYEQYF.